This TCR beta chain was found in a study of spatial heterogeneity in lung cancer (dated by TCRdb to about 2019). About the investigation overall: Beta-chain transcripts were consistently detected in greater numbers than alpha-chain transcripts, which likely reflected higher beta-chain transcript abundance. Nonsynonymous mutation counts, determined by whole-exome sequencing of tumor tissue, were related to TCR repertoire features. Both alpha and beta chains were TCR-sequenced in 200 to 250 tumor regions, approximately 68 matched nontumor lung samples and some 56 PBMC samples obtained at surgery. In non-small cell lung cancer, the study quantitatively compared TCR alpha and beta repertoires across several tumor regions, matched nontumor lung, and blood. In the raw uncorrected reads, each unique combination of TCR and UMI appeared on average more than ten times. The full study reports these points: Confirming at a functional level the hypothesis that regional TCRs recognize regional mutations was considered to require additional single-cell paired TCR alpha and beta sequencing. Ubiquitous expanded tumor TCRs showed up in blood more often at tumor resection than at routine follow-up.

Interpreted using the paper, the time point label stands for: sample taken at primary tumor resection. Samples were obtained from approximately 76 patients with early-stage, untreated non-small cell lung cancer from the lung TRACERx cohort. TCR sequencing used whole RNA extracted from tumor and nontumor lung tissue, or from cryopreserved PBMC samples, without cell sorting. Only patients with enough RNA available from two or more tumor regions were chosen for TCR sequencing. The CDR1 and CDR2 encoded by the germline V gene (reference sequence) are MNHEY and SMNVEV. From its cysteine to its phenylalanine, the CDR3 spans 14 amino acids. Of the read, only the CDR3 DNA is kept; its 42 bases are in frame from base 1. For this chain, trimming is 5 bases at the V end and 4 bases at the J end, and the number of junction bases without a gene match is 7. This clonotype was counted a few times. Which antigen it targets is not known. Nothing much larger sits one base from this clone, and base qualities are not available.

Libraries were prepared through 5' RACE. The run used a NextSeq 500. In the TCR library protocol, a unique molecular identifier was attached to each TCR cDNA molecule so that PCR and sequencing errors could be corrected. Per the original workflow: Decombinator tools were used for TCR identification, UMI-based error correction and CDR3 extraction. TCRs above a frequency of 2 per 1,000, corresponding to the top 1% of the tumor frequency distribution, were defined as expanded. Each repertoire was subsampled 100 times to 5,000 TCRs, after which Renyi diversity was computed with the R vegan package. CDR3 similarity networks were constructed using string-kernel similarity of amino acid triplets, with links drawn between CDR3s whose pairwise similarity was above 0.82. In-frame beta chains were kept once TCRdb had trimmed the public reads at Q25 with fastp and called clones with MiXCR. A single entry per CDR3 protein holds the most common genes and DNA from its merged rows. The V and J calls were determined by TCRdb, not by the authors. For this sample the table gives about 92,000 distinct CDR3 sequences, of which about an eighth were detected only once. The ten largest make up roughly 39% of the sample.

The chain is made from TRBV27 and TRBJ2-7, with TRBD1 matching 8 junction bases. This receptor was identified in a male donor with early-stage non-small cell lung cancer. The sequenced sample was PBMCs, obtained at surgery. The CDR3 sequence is CASSPGQDLYEQYF. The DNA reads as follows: TGTGCCAGCAGTCCGGGACAGGACCTATACGAGCAGTACTTC.